Following are 11 T cell receptor beta chains from one sample sequenced in a study of blood T cell dynamics during melanoma immunotherapy. The time point: week 3, after first cycle of checkpoint inhibitor. The repertoire was sequenced with immunoSEQ multiplex PCR; TCRdb's copy has only in-frame clones and lacks some. The top ten clones hold about 5% of a sample with roughly 6,000 clones, roughly 90% of them seen once. The specimen was blood, collected from a patient treated with checkpoint blockade. Every receptor here comes from a human donor with melanoma.

The chain has TRBV19 and TRBJ2-1; D gene ambiguous. The germline V gene encodes CDR1 LNHDA and CDR2 SQIVND (reference sequence). Trimming stripped 5 bases from V and 2 bases from J, with 7 bases between. The CDR3 runs 13 residues. CDR3 region: CASSGNAYNEQFF. Here the CDR3 DNA reads TGTGCCAGTAGTGGCAATGCCTACAATGAGCAGTTCTTC.

The chain combines TRBV10-3 with TRBJ1-1, with D tentatively TRBD1 (6 bases). The germline V gene encodes CDR1 ENHRY and CDR2 SYGVKD. The CDR3 totals 13 residues. Trimming took off 11 bases at V and 6 bases at J, with 19 bases between the two ends. In nucleotides, the CDR3 is TGTGCCGCCCGGACAGAGGAGGAGGCTGAAGCTTTCTTT. Translation: CAARTEEEAEAFF.

With respect to this clone: The junction shows a germline mismatch at one end, possibly a read error. The V gene is TRBV20-1, the J gene TRBJ1-6; weak D call: TRBD1 (6 bases). CDR3 length: 11 residues. CDR1 and CDR2 from the germline V gene are DFQATT and SNEGSKA (reference sequence). The CDR3: CSARDVNREDF. As DNA, the CDR3 is TGCAGTGCTAGAGATGTAAACAGGGAGGACTTT.

The J gene is TRBJ2-5, the V gene TRBV5-1, with D possibly matching TRBD1 (5 bases). The CDR3 is 14 residues long. Trimming cost V 2 bases and J 2 bases, with 10 bases left between them. Germline V gives CDR1 SGHRS, CDR2 YFSETQ. DNA for the CDR3: TGCGCCAGCAGCTTTACAGGAATACAAGAGACCCAGTACTTC. It specifies CASSFTGIQETQYF.

The rearrangement links TRBV28 to TRBJ2-1; D is uncertain. V was clipped by 5 bases and J by 10 bases, with 21 bases between them. The CDR3 has 15 residues. Germline V lookup: CDR1 MDHEN, CDR2 SYDVKM. The DNA of the CDR3 is TGTGCCAGCAGTCCCACCTCATCTGGCCGTGGGGAGCAGTTCTTC. Translation gives CASSPTSSGRGEQFF. Looking up the rest from reference TRBV28 and TRBJ2-1 gives the full variable domain: DVKVTQSSRYLVKRTGEKVFLECVQDMDHENMFWYRQDPGLGLRLIYFSYDVKMKEKGDIPEGYSVSREKKERFSLILESASTNQTSMYLCASSPTSSGRGEQFFGPGTRLTVL.

The V call is TRBV13, the J call TRBJ2-7; TRBD2 matches at 7 bases. CDR1 is PRHDT, CDR2 FYEKMQ, per germline (reference sequence). CDR3 length: 15 residues. V shed 7 bases, J shed 3 bases, and the junction held 12 bases outside the gene matches. This CDR3 reads CASTPAGAGLYEQYF. The DNA of the CDR3 is TGTGCCAGCACCCCCGCCGGAGCGGGACTCTACGAGCAGTACTTC.

The V gene is TRBV11-3, the J gene TRBJ2-7, with D perhaps TRBD2 (7 bases). Trimming took off 5 bases at V and 9 bases at J, with 17 bases between the two ends. The CDR3 runs 13 residues. The germline gives CDR1 SGHNT, CDR2 YENEEA. The CDR3 loop reads CASSLYRGARQYF. The CDR3 nucleotides are TGTGCCAGCAGCCTATACCGGGGGGCCAGGCAGTACTTC.

This clone was detected only once. V usage is TRBV7-7 and J usage is TRBJ2-1; the D is unclear. Trimming took 3 bases from V and 0 from J, leaving 15 bases between them. The CDR3 is 17 amino acids. Germline lookup yields CDR1 SSHAT and CDR2 FNYEAQ (reference sequence). DNA of the CDR3: TGTGCCAGCAGCTTCTACAGTCCGCAGAGCTCCTACAATGAGCAGTTCTTC. Translated, it gives CASSFYSPQSSYNEQFF. The variable domain in full, completed from reference TRBV7-7 and TRBJ2-1, reads GAGVSQSPRYKVTKRGQDVTLRCDPISSHATLYWYQQALGQGPEFLTYFNYEAQPDKSGLPSDRFSAERPEGSISTLTIQRTEQRDSAMYRCASSFYSPQSSYNEQFFGPGTRLTVL.

The J gene is TRBJ2-5, the V gene TRBV19, with D unresolved. Near its end, the DNA agrees better with TRBJ2-7, so the J call may be wrong. This CDR3 is 13 amino acids long. Germline lookup yields CDR1 LNHDA and CDR2 SQIVND (reference sequence). CDR3 in DNA: TGTGCCAGTAGTATTGGTTTAGCCCACGAGCAGTACTTC. It encodes CASSIGLAHEQYF.

The chain joins TRBV4-2 to TRBJ1-1; tentative D call: TRBD1 (5 bases). This CDR3 comprises 14 residues. Germline V lookup: CDR1 LGHNA, CDR2 YNFKEQ. Trimming pared 3 bases from V and 6 bases from J, leaving 14 bases between. Written as DNA, the CDR3 is TGTGCCAGCAGCCAGGCTAACCAGGGCTCTGAAGCTTTCTTT. The encoded protein is CASSQANQGSEAFF.

The chain is built from TRBV2 and TRBJ2-5; 7 bases agree with TRBD1. This CDR3 spans 13 amino acids. Germline CDR1 is SNHLY and CDR2 is FYNNEI. The J segment lost 0 bases and the V segment lost 10 bases, leaving 5 bases of the junction unmatched. This CDR3 reads CATSDRDQETQYF. As DNA, the CDR3 is TGTGCCACCTCAGACAGGGACCAAGAGACCCAGTACTTC.